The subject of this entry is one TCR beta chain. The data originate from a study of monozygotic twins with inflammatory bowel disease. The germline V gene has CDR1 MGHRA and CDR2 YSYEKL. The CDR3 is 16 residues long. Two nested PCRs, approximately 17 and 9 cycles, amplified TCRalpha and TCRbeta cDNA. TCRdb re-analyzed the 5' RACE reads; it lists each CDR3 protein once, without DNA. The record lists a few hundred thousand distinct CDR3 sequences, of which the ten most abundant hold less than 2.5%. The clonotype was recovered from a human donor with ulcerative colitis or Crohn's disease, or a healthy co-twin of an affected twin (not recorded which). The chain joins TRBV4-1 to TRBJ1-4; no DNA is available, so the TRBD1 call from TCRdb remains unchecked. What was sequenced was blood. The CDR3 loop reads CASSQDRAEGNEKLFF.